The clone carrying this T cell receptor beta chain was seen only a few times. The data were obtained in a study of human T cells and chemical hapten exposure. As for the study in general: 0.01% DPC was applied to the upper back in patch tests, which were read at 6 days.

The time point denotes: patch test 2, 6 weeks after DPC sensitization. Treatment of the sample: therapeutic diphenylcyclopropenone sensitization with weekly scalp DPC. TCRdb recomputed calls from the RACE reads with MiXCR, one row per CDR3 protein. This table has about 110,000 distinct CDR3 sequences, 9% to 9.5% appearing once. This CDR3 contains 12 residues. V was shortened by 5 bases and J by 4 bases, with 5 bases between the two germline ends. Looked up from germline, CDR1 is SGHTA and CDR2 is FQGTGA. This chain joins TRBV7-3 and TRBJ2-2; D is ambiguous. The material was whole blood, obtained in connection with sensitization to the hapten diphenylcyclopropenone (DPC). The sequence was collected from a woman in her thirties or forties with alopecia areata. Some clones in this sample may be carry-over from other donors' samples. Here the CDR3 reads CASSPPTGELFF. In DNA form, the CDR3 reads TGTGCCAGCAGCCCCCCCACCGGGGAGCTGTTTTTT. Full variable domain (rest looked up from reference TRBV7-3 and TRBJ2-2): GAGVSQTPSNKVTEKGKYVELRCDPISGHTALYWYRQSLGQGPEFLIYFQGTGAADDSGLPNDRFFAVRPEGSVSTLKIQRTERGDSAVYLCASSPPTGELFFGEGSRLTVL.